The 22 T cell receptor beta chains presented below share a single source sample, sequenced in a study of blood T cell repertoires in COVID-19. Clones were read by immunoSEQ multiplex PCR, and TCRdb kept only the in-frame ones, dropping some. This table has tens of thousands of clones, about 90% appearing once. Sequencing was carried out using peripheral blood. Receptors originate from a man aged 55 to 69 with COVID-19, enrolled during active disease.

The chain uses TRBV6-5 and TRBJ1-1; D gene ambiguous. The CDR3 length is 14 residues. Trimming cost V 5 bases and J 2 bases, with 12 bases left between them. The germline gives CDR1 MNHEY, CDR2 SVGAGI. The CDR3: CASSTDYPNTEAFF. DNA for the CDR3: TGTGCCAGCAGTACCGACTACCCTAACACTGAAGCTTTCTTT.

In its sample, this clone was seen a few times. V is TRBV7-9 and J is TRBJ2-7; 10 bases match TRBD2. Looked up from germline, CDR1 is SEHNR and CDR2 is FQNEAQ (reference sequence). The CDR3 runs 15 residues. V trimming: 5 bases; J trimming: 0 bases; junction bases outside the gene matches: 4. The CDR3 is CASSPGLAHSYEQYF. The CDR3 region has the DNA TGTGCCAGCAGCCCGGGACTAGCGCACTCCTACGAGCAGTACTTC. The variable domain in full, completed from reference TRBV7-9 and TRBJ2-7, reads DTGVSQNPRHKITKRGQNVTFRCDPISEHNRLYWYRQTLGQGPEFLTYFQNEAQLEKSRLLSDRFSAERPKGSFSTLEIQRTEQGDSAMYLCASSPGLAHSYEQYFGPGTRLTVT.

The chain employs TRBV7-8 and TRBJ1-5; no reliable D call. The CDR3 is made up of 18 amino acids. CDR1 and CDR2 from the germline V gene are SGHVS and FQNEAQ. V was pared by 0 bases and J by 0 bases, with 15 bases between. The CDR3 DNA reads as TGTGCCAGCAGCTTAGCGGTTACTTCGCAATATAGCAATCAGCCCCAGCATTTT. Residues: CASSLAVTSQYSNQPQHF.

The rearrangement uses TRBV11-3 and TRBJ2-3; the match to TRBD2 covers 12 bases. Trimming at V came to 3 bases and at J to 1 base, leaving 14 bases not matched to a gene. CDR1 SGHNT and CDR2 YENEEA come from the germline V gene. The CDR3 consists of 20 residues. The CDR3 protein is CASSFVTLAGGRVGTDTQYF. CDR3 DNA: TGTGCCAGCAGCTTCGTAACCCTAGCGGGAGGGCGGGTTGGCACAGATACGCAGTATTTT.

The chain employs TRBV30 and TRBJ2-5; 9 bases line up with TRBD2. CDR1 and CDR2 (germline): GTSNPN, SVGIG (reference sequence). This CDR3 spans 14 amino acids. The V and J ends lost 8 bases and 4 bases, in that order; junction bases with no gene match: 11. CDR3 protein: CAVLAGAQGETQYF. The CDR3 DNA is TGTGCCGTATTAGCGGGAGCCCAAGGAGAGACCCAGTACTTC.

The chain employs TRBV29-1 and TRBJ2-7, with 12 nucleotides matching TRBD2. After removal of 7 bases from V and 8 bases from J, the junction contained 9 bases not matched to a gene. CDR1 is SQVTM and CDR2 is ANQGSEA in the germline V gene. The CDR3 spans 13 residues. Here the CDR3 DNA reads TGCAGCGCCGGGACTAGCGGGCCCCAACAGCAGTACTTC. Translation gives CSAGTSGPQQQYF.

The table lists this clone with a count of one. The rearrangement joins TRBV18 to TRBJ2-3; D is ambiguous. Trimming shortened V by 0 bases and J by 4 bases, and 5 bases separated the two germline ends. CDR1 and CDR2 (germline): KGHSH, LQKENI. The CDR3 loop spans 13 amino acids. The DNA of the CDR3 is TGTGCCAGCTCACCACCGGCCTCAGATACGCAGTATTTT. Residues: CASSPPASDTQYF.

This sequence joins TRBV28 and TRBJ2-1; 9 bases map to TRBD2. The CDR3 is made up of 17 amino acids. CDR1 MDHEN and CDR2 SYDVKM come from the germline V gene. Trimming removed 6 bases from V and 6 bases from J; junction bases left unmatched: 15. The CDR3 loop reads CASSLLMLAGVPNEQFF. In DNA form, the CDR3 reads TGTGCCAGCAGCCTACTGATGTTAGCGGGGGTCCCCAATGAGCAGTTCTTC.

The chain combines TRBV2 with TRBJ2-1; 12 nucleotides agree with TRBD2. The CDR3 spans 15 residues. Per germline, CDR1 SNHLY and CDR2 FYNNEI. V dropped 6 bases and J dropped 7; count of bases not matched to a gene: 7. DNA for the CDR3: TGTGCCAGCAGAGAACTAGCGGGAGGAGCAAATGAGCAGTTCTTC. It encodes CASRELAGGANEQFF.

The chain recombines TRBV5-1 with TRBJ1-1, with TRBD1 as a possible D gene (5 bases). Trimming took 3 bases from V and 2 from J, leaving 11 bases between them. The V gene's germline CDR1 is SGHRS and CDR2 YFSETQ. CDR3 length: 14 residues. Here the CDR3 DNA reads TGCGCCAGCAGCTGGGACTTGAGTAACACTGAAGCTTTCTTT. Its translation: CASSWDLSNTEAFF.

By its share, this clone is medium-sized. The chain links TRBV5-4 to TRBJ2-7; no clear D gene. The V gene's germline CDR1 is SGHNT and CDR2 YYREEE (reference sequence). V was clipped by 3 bases and J by 5 bases, with 15 bases between them. The CDR3 is 14 residues long. CDR3 DNA sequence: TGTGCCAGCAGCTCCCGCGGTCGTCTTGACGAGCAGTACTTC. Amino acid sequence: CASSSRGRLDEQYF.

The chain recombines TRBV19 with TRBJ1-3, with 7 positions matching TRBD1. Germline CDR1 LNHDA, CDR2 SQIVND (reference sequence). J lost 1 base, V lost 8 bases, and 8 bases had no gene match. This CDR3 region has 15 residues. The CDR3 bases are TGTGCCAGTTGTACGGAGGGGGCGTCTGGAAACACCATATATTTT. It yields the protein CASCTEGASGNTIYF.

The chain has TRBV6-5 and TRBJ1-3; 8 nucleotides line up with TRBD1. CDR1 and CDR2 (germline): MNHEY, SVGAGI. The ends lost 2 bases at V and 4 bases at J; junction bases unmatched: 7. This CDR3 is built from 16 residues. The CDR3 DNA sequence: TGTGCCAGCAGTTACGACGGCAGGGGGCTAGGAAACACCATATATTTT. This encodes CASSYDGRGLGNTIYF.

The CDR3, as DNA: TGTGCCAGCAGTTTTAACACCGGGACAGAAGAGACCCAGTACTTC. Amino acids: CASSFNTGTEETQYF. The chain recombines TRBV6-6 with TRBJ2-5; 7 bases agree with TRBD1. V trimming: 4 bases; J trimming: 3 bases; junction bases outside the gene matches: 8. Germline V CDR1 and CDR2: MNHNY, SVGAGI (reference sequence). The CDR3 has 15 amino acids.

This chain links TRBV10-3 with TRBJ2-2, with 9 bases aligning to TRBD2. V trimming: 10 bases; J trimming: 6 bases; junction bases outside the gene matches: 15. CDR1 ENHRY and CDR2 SYGVKD come from the germline V gene. The CDR3 consists of 16 residues. The CDR3 nucleotides are TGTGCCACCCGGAGGGAACTGCGGGGGGGATCCGGGGAGCTGTTTTTT. Translation: CATRRELRGGSGELFF.

This chain links TRBV11-2 with TRBJ1-5; D gene unclear. Germline CDR1 reads SGHAT; CDR2 reads FQNNGV. V was trimmed by 5 bases and J by 0 bases, leaving 11 bases between them. The CDR3 loop spans 15 amino acids. The CDR3 sequence: CASSGQVDSNQPQHF. CDR3 sequence (DNA): TGTGCCAGCAGCGGGCAGGTGGATAGCAATCAGCCCCAGCATTTT.

The chain couples TRBV11-3 to TRBJ1-1; 9 bases are a match to TRBD1. There are 14 residues in the CDR3. CDR1 SGHNT and CDR2 YENEEA come from the germline V gene. The V and J ends lost 2 bases and 10 bases, in that order; junction bases with no gene match: 8. This chain's CDR3 is CASSLNTGTGSAFF. The CDR3 region has the DNA TGTGCCAGCAGCTTAAATACCGGGACAGGGTCAGCTTTCTTT.

There are a few counts of this clone. This CDR3 is CASSGGDTGELFF. Here the CDR3 DNA reads TGTGCCAGCAGTGGGGGGGACACCGGGGAGCTGTTTTTT. The V gene is TRBV6-4, the J gene TRBJ2-2; possible D gene TRBD2, 6 bases. This CDR3 is 13 amino acids long. The V end lost 4 bases, the J end lost 3 bases, and 6 bases lay between the germline ends. The V gene's germline CDR1 is MRHNA and CDR2 SNTAGT.

The chain carries TRBV3-1 (or the pseudogene TRBV3-2) and TRBJ2-1; 7 bases line up with TRBD2. The germline V gene has CDR1 LGHDT and CDR2 YNNKEL (reference sequence). V lost 3 bases, J lost 0 bases, and 14 bases stayed unmatched. The CDR3 extends over 19 amino acids. The DNA of the CDR3 is TGTGCCAGCAGCCACCTGGGGAAAGACGGGAGGCGCTCCTACAATGAGCAGTTCTTC. Its protein product is CASSHLGKDGRRSYNEQFF.

The chain links TRBV6-2 or TRBV6-3 to TRBJ1-3, with 8 bases matching TRBD1. V dropped 2 bases and J dropped 0; count of bases not matched to a gene: 9. CDR1 and CDR2 (germline): MNHEY, SVGEGT. The CDR3 has 18 residues. The CDR3 loop is CASSYDGQGVRSGNTIYF. DNA for the CDR3: TGTGCCAGCAGTTACGACGGACAGGGAGTTCGCTCTGGAAACACCATATATTTT.

V usage is TRBV5-6 and J usage is TRBJ2-7; D is unclear. V lost 0 bases to trimming and J lost 3 bases, with 10 bases between them. CDR1 and CDR2 from the germline V gene are SGHDT and YYEEEE. The CDR3 consists of 14 residues. The CDR3 bases are TGTGCCAGCAGCTTGGATCGGGTATACTACGAGCAGTACTTC. Amino acid sequence: CASSLDRVYYEQYF.

The chain has TRBV21-1 and TRBJ2-1; the table assigns TRBD1, which was not confirmed against the DNA. TRBV21-1 represents a pseudogene. This CDR3 has 15 amino acids. This chain's CDR3 is CASSKQGIDLNEQFF. In nucleotides, the CDR3 is TGTGCCAGCAGCAAACAGGGGATCGACTTGAATGAGCAGTTCTTC.